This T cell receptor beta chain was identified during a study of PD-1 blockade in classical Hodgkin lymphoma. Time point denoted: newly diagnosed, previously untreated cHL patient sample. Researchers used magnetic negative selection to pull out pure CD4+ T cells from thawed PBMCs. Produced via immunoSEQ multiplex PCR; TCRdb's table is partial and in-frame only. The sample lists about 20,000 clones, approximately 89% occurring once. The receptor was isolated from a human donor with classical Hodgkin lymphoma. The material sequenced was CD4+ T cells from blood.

CDR3 bases: TGTGCCAGCAGTGGGCCCGGGGACTACGAGCAGTACTTC. It encodes CASSGPGDYEQYF. The chain combines TRBV2 with TRBJ2-7, with D tentatively TRBD2 (5 bases). In germline, CDR1 is SNHLY, CDR2 FYNNEI. V lost 4 bases to trimming and J lost 3 bases, with 10 bases between them. The CDR3 extends over 13 amino acids.